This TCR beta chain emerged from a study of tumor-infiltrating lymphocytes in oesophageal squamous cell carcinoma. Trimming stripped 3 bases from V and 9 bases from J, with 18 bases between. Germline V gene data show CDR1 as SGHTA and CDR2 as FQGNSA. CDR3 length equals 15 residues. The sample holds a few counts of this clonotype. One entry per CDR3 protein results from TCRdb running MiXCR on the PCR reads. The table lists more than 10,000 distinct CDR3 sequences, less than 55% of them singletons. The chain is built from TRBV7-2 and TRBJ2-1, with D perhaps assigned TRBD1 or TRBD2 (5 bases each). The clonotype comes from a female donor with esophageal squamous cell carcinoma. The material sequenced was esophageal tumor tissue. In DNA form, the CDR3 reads TGTGCCAGCAGCTTCCCGGGACGAGCTGGCGGTGAGCAGTTCTTC. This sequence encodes CASSFPGRAGGEQFF.